This T cell receptor beta chain was found in a study of cytomegalovirus exposure and HLA in healthy donors. The overall study: The approximately 110 validation repertoires used the same platform as the approximately 700 first-cohort repertoires, a later analysis reported.

CDR1 MGHDK and CDR2 SYGVNS come from the germline V gene. The CDR3 extends over 12 amino acids. V gave up 8 bases and J gave up 2 bases, with 7 bases separating them. Here immunoSEQ multiplex PCR was the method, and the copy in TCRdb shows in-frame clones only, minus some. The sample has over 250,000 clones; approximately 90% are singletons. The source of this sequence is a woman between 25 and 40 years old in good health and CMV-seropositive. This sequence joins TRBV25-1 and TRBJ1-5; possibly TRBD1 for D (5 bases). The sample consisted of PBMCs. The CDR3 region is CASARGNQPQHF. CDR3 in DNA: TGTGCCAGCGCCAGGGGCAATCAGCCCCAGCATTTT.